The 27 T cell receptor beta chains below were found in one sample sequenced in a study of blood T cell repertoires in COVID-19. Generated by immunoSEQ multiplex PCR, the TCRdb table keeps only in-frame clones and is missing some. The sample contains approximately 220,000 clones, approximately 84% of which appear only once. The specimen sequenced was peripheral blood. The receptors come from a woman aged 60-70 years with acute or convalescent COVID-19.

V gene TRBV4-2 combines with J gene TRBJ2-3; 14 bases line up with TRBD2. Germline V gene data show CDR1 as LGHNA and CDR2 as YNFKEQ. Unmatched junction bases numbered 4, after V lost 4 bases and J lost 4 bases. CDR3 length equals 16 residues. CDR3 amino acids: CASSPETSGGADTQYF. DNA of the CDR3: TGTGCCAGCAGCCCGGAGACTAGCGGGGGGGCAGATACGCAGTATTTT.

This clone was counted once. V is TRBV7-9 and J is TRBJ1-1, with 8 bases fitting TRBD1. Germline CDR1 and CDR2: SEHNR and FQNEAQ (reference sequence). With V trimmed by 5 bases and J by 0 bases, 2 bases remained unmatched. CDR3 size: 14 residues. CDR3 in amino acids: CASSRDRMNTEAFF. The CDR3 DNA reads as TGTGCCAGCAGCAGGGACAGGATGAACACTGAAGCTTTCTTT.

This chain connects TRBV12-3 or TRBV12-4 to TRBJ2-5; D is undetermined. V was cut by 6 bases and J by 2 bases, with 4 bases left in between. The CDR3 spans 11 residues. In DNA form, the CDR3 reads TGTGCCAGCAGAGCACAAGAGACCCAGTACTTC. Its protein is CASRAQETQYF.

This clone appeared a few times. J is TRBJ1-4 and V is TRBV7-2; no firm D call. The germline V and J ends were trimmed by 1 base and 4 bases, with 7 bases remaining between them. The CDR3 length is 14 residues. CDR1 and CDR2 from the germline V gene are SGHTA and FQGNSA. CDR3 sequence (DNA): TGTGCCAGCAGCTTAGGTCGGGGTAATGAAAAACTGTTTTTT. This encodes CASSLGRGNEKLFF.

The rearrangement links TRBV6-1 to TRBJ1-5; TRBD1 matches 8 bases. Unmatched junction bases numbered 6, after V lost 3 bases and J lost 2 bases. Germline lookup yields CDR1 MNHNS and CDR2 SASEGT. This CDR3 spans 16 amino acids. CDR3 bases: TGTGCCAGCAGTGAGACCAGGGGGCGCGGCAATCAGCCCCAGCATTTT. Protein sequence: CASSETRGRGNQPQHF.

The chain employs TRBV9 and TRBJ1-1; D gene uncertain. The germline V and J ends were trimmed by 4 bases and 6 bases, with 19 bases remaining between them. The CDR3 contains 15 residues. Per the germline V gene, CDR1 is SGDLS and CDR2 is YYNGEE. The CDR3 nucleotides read TGTGCCAGCAGCTCTCGACCCGCGGGATTCGCTGAAGCTTTCTTT. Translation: CASSSRPAGFAEAFF.

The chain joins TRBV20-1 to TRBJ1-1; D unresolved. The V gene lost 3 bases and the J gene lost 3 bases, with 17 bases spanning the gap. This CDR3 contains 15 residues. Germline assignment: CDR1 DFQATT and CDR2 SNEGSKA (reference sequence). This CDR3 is CSASRGQRVDTEAFF. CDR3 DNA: TGCAGTGCTAGTAGAGGGCAAAGGGTTGACACTGAAGCTTTCTTT.

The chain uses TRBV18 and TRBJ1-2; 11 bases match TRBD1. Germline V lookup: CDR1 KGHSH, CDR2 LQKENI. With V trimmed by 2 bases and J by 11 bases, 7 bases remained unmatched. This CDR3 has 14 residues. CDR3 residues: CASSPNRDRGKYTF. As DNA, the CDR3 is TGTGCCAGCTCACCAAACCGGGACAGGGGGAAATACACCTTC.

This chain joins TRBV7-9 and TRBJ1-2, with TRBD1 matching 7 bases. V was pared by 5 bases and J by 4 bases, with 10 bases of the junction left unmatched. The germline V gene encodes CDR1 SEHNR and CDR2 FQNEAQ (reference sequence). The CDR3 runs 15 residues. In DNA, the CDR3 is TGTGCCAGCAGCGGGCCCGAGGGGGCGGTCTATGGCTACACCTTC. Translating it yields CASSGPEGAVYGYTF.

The CDR3 loop reads CASSRGQGASGELFF. DNA of the CDR3: TGTGCCAGCAGCCGGGGACAGGGGGCTTCCGGGGAGCTGTTTTTT. The chain carries TRBV7-3 and TRBJ2-2; 12 bases map to TRBD1. The V and J ends lost 5 bases and 6 bases, in that order; junction bases with no gene match: 4. The CDR3 covers 15 residues. The germline V gene has CDR1 SGHTA and CDR2 FQGTGA.

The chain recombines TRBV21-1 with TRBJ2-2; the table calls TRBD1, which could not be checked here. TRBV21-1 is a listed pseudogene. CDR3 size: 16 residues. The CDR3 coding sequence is TGTGCCAGCAGCAACCGACAGGCTGAGGGCACCGGGGAGCTGTTTTTT. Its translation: CASSNRQAEGTGELFF.

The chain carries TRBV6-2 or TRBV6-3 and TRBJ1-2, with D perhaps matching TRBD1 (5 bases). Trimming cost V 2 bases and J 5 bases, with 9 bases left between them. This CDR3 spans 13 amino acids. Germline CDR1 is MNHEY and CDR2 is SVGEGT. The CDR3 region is CASSYAGGYGYTF. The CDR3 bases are TGTGCCAGCAGTTACGCCGGGGGATATGGCTACACCTTC.

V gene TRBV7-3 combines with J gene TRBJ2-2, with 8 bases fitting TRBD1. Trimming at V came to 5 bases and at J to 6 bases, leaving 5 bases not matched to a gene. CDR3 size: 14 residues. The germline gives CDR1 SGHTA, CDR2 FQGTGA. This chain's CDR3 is CASSLTGVPGELFF. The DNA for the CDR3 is TGTGCCAGCAGCCTGACAGGGGTTCCCGGGGAGCTGTTTTTT.

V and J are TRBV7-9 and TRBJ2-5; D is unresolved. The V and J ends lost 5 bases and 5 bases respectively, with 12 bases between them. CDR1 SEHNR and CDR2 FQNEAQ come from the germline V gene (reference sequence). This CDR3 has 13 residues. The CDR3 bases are TGTGCCAGCAGCCCCGCCCTGGGCGAGACCCAGTACTTC. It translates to CASSPALGETQYF.

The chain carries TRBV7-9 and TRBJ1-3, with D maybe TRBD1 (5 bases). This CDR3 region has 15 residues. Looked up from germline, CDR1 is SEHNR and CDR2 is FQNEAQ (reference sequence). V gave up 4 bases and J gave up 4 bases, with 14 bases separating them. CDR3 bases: TGTGCCAGCAGCTACCCCCCCCAGGGCGGAAACACCATATATTTT. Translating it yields CASSYPPQGGNTIYF. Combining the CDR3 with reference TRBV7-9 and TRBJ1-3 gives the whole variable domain DTGVSQNPRHKITKRGQNVTFRCDPISEHNRLYWYRQTLGQGPEFLTYFQNEAQLEKSRLLSDRFSAERPKGSFSTLEIQRTEQGDSAMYLCASSYPPQGGNTIYFGEGSWLTVV.

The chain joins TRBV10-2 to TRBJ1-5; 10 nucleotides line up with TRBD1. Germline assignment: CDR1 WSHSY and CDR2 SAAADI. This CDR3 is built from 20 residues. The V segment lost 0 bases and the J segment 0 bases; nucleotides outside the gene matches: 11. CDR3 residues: CASSESTLGTGDNSNQPQHF. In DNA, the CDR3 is TGCGCCAGCAGTGAGTCGACGTTGGGGACAGGGGATAATAGCAATCAGCCCCAGCATTTT.

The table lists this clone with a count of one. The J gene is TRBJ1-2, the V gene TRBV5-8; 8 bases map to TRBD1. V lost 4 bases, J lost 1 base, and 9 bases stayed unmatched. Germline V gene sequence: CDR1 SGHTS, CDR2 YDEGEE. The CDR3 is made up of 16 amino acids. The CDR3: CASSKGQVPHNYGYTF. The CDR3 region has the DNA TGTGCCAGCAGCAAGGGACAGGTCCCACATAACTATGGCTACACCTTC.

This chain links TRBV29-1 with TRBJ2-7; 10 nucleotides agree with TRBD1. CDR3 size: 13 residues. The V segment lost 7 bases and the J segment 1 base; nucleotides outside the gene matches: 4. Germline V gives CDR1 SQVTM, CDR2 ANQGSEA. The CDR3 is CSATDRGSYEQYF. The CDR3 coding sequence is TGCAGCGCCACGGACAGGGGGTCCTACGAGCAGTACTTC.

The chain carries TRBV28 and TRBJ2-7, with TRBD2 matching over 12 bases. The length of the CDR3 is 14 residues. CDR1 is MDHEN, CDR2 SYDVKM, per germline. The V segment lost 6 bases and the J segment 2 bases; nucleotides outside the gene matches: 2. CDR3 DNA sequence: TGTGCCAGCAGCAGACTAGCGGGGGCCTACGAGCAGTACTTC. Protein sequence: CASSRLAGAYEQYF.

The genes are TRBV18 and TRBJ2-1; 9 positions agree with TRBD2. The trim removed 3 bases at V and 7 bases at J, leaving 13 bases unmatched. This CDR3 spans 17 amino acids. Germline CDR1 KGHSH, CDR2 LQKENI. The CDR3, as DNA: TGTGCCAGCTCACCGTCCCTGACTAGCGGCCAACGGAATGAGCAGTTCTTC. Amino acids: CASSPSLTSGQRNEQFF.

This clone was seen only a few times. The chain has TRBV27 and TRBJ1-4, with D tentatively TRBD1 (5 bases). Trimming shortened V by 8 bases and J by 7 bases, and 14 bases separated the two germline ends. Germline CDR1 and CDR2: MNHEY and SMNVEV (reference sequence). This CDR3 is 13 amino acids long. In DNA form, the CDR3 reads TGTGCCAGCCAGGGTGGGTGGGGTGAAAAACTGTTTTTT. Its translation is CASQGGWGEKLFF.

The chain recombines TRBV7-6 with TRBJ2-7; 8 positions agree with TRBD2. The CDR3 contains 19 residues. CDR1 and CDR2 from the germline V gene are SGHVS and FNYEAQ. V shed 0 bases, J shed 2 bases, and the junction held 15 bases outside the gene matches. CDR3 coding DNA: TGTGCCAGCAGCTTAGCGGGGGGCGCGGGGTTAGCGGGGACCTACGAGCAGTACTTC. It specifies CASSLAGGAGLAGTYEQYF.

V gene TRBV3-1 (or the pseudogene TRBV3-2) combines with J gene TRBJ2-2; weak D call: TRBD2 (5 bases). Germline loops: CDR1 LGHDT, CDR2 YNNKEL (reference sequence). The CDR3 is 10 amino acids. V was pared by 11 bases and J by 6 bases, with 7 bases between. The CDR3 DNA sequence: TGTGCCGTCGGGGCCGGGGAGCTGTTTTTT. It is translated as CAVGAGELFF.

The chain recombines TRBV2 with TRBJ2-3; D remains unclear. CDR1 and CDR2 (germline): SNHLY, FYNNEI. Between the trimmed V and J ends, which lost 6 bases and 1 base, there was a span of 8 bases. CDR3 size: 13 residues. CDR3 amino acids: CASSNLGTDTQYF. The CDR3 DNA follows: TGTGCCAGCAGCAACCTAGGCACAGATACGCAGTATTTT.

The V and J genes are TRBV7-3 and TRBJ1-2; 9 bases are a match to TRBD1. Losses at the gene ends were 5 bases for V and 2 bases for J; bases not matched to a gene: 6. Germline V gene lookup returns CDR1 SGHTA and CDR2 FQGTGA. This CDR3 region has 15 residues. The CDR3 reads CASSPGTGQNYGYTF. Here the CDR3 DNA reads TGTGCCAGCAGCCCAGGGACAGGGCAAAACTATGGCTACACCTTC.

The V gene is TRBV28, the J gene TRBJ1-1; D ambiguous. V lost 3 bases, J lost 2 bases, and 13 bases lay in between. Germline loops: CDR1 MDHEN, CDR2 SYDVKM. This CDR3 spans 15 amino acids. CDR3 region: CASSFRIRSNTEAFF. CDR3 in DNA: TGTGCCAGCAGTTTTAGGATCAGGTCTAACACTGAAGCTTTCTTT.

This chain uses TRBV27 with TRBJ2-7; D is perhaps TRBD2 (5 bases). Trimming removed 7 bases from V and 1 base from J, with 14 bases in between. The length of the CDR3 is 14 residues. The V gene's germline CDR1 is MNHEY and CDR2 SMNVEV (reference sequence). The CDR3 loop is CASKPGSLSYEQYF. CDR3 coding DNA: TGTGCCAGCAAACCGGGGTCCCTATCCTACGAGCAGTACTTC.